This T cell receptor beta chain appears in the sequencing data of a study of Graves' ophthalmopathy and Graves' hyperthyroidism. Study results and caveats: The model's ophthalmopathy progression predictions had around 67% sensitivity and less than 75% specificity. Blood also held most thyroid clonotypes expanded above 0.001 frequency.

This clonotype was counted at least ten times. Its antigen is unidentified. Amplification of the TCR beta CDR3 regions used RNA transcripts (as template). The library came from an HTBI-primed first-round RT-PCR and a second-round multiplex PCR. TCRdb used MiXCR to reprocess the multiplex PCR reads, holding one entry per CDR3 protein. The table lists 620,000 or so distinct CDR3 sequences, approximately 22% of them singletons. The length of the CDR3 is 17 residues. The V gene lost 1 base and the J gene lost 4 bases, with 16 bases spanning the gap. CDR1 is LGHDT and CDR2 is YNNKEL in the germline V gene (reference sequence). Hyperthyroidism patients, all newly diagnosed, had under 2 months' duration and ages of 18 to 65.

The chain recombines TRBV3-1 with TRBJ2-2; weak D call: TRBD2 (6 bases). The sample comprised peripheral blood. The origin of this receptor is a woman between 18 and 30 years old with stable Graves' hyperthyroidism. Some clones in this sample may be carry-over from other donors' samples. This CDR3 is CASSQVLWPRGTGELFF. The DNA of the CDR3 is TGTGCCAGCAGCCAAGTGCTTTGGCCGCGGGGCACCGGGGAGCTGTTTTTT.